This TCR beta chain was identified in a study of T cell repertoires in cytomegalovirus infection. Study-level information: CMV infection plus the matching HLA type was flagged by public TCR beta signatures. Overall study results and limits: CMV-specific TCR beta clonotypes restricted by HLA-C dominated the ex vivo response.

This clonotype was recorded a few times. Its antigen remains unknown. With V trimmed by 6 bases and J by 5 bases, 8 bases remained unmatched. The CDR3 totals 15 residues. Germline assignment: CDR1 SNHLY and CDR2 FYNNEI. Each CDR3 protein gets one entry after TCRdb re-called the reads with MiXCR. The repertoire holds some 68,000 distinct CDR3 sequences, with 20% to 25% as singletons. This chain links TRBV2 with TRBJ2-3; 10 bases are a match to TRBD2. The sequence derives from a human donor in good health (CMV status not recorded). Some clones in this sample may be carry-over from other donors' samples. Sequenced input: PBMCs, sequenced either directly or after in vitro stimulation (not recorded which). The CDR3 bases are TGTGCCAGCAGGGGGGGACTAGCGCTAGAAGATACGCAGTATTTT. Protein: CASRGGLALEDTQYF.